This TCR beta chain emerged from a study of blood T cell repertoires in COVID-19. CDR1 and CDR2 (germline): SGHRS, YFSETQ. CDR3 size: 14 residues. V lost 4 bases and J 4 bases, leaving 14 bases between the germline ends. Profiled with immunoSEQ multiplex PCR; TCRdb holds only in-frame clones, not every one. The sample consists of some 120,000 clones, approximately 84% of them appearing once. This TCR was recovered from a man aged 65 to 79 with active or convalescent COVID-19. This chain connects TRBV5-1 to TRBJ1-2, with D possibly TRBD1 on 5 matching bases. Sequenced material: peripheral blood. The CDR3 loop is CASSPDGATYGYTF. The DNA of the CDR3 is TGCGCCAGCAGCCCTGATGGGGCTACCTATGGCTACACCTTC. The full variable domain, in which reference TRBV5-1 and TRBJ1-2 provide the parts outside the CDR3, is KAGVTQTPRYLIKTRGQQVTLSCSPISGHRSVSWYQQTPGQGLQFLFEYFSETQRNKGNFPGRFSGRQFSNSRSEMNVSTLELGDSALYLCASSPDGATYGYTFGSGTRLTVV.